Shown below are 10 T cell receptor beta chains from a single sample sequenced in a study of shared clonotypes between healthy human individuals. Repertoires were generated with immunoSEQ multiplex PCR, while TCRdb's copy carries only in-frame clones and drops some. The profile covers some 1 million clones, with 75% appearing a single time and approximately 1.5% taken by the ten largest. Sequenced: memory CD4+ T cells sorted from blood. Noted subset: CD45RA-negative fraction. The receptors shown here come from a man between 18 and 29 years old in good health.

The chain uses TRBV5-1 and TRBJ2-1; 7 bases align to TRBD2. CDR3 length: 15 residues. Germline CDR1 reads SGHRS; CDR2 reads YFSETQ. V shed 0 bases and J 4 bases; nucleotides not matched to a gene: 4. In DNA, the CDR3 is TGCGCCAGCAGCTTGGCCGGGGAGGGGTACAATGAGCAGTTCTTC. Its translation is CASSLAGEGYNEQFF.

The genes are TRBV18 and TRBJ1-1, with TRBD1 matching 8 bases. The CDR3 extends over 16 amino acids. Germline trimming cut 5 bases from V and 4 bases from J; bases unmatched to any gene: 12. Germline V gene sequence: CDR1 KGHSH, CDR2 LQKENI. The CDR3, as DNA: TGTGCCAGCTCATCCTCTCAGGGGGCGTCGGGCACTGAAGCTTTCTTT. It translates to CASSSSQGASGTEAFF.

The V call is TRBV5-1, the J call TRBJ1-4; D not certain. The CDR3 is 15 residues long. V was trimmed by 2 bases and J by 7 bases, leaving 15 bases between them. Germline CDR1 reads SGHRS; CDR2 reads YFSETQ. The CDR3 spells CASSFNTATSEKLFF. CDR3 sequence (DNA): TGCGCCAGCAGCTTCAATACAGCTACCTCTGAAAAACTGTTTTTT.

This clone was seen only once. The chain carries TRBV11-2 and TRBJ2-3; 10 bases fit TRBD2. Germline loops: CDR1 SGHAT, CDR2 FQNNGV. V was clipped by 3 bases and J by 2 bases; unmatched bases: 5. The CDR3 runs 16 residues. The CDR3 loop is CASSLISGRNTDTQYF. For the CDR3, the DNA is TGTGCCAGCAGCTTGATTAGCGGGAGGAACACAGATACGCAGTATTTT.

The chain joins TRBV5-1 to TRBJ1-1; TRBD1 is a possible D gene (5 bases). Trimming took off 4 bases at V and 6 bases at J, with 13 bases between the two ends. The CDR3 consists of 13 residues. From germline, CDR1 is SGHRS and CDR2 YFSETQ. The CDR3 nucleotides are TGCGCCAGCAGCCCACCGGGGGTCGCTGAAGCTTTCTTT. Residues: CASSPPGVAEAFF. Complete variable domain (other parts from reference TRBV5-1 and TRBJ1-1): KAGVTQTPRYLIKTRGQQVTLSCSPISGHRSVSWYQQTPGQGLQFLFEYFSETQRNKGNFPGRFSGRQFSNSRSEMNVSTLELGDSALYLCASSPPGVAEAFFGQGTRLTVV.

The table lists this clone with a count of one. The chain carries TRBV5-4 and TRBJ2-1, with D possibly being TRBD2 (6 bases). CDR3 length: 14 residues. The ends were cut back, 3 bases at V and 3 bases at J, with 10 bases in the middle. Germline CDR1 is SGHNT and CDR2 is YYREEE (reference sequence). CDR3 DNA: TGTGCCAGCAGCTCGGGAGACTACTACAATGAGCAGTTCTTC. It encodes CASSSGDYYNEQFF.

As concerns this clone: Other DNA sequences in the same sample also yield this CDR3. The gene calls are TRBV5-4 and TRBJ2-7, with 8 bases fitting TRBD2. CDR3 size: 14 residues. The germline CDR1 and CDR2 sequences are SGHNT and YYREEE (reference sequence). Trimming at V came to 1 base and at J to 4 bases, leaving 4 bases not matched to a gene. DNA of the CDR3: TGTGCCAGCAGCTTGCCCGGGACTAGTTACGAGCAGTACTTC. Protein sequence: CASSLPGTSYEQYF.

The rearrangement joins TRBV5-5 to TRBJ2-2, with 9 bases fitting TRBD1. This CDR3 is 19 amino acids long. Germline V gene sequence: CDR1 SGHKS, CDR2 YYEKEE (reference sequence). Unmatched junction bases numbered 15, after V lost 2 bases and J lost 4 bases. The CDR3 loop is CASSFPADRGFTSTGELFF. CDR3 coding DNA: TGTGCCAGCAGCTTCCCCGCCGACAGGGGGTTCACCTCCACCGGGGAGCTGTTTTTT.

The chain recombines TRBV7-8 with TRBJ2-7; maybe TRBD2 (6 bases). The CDR3 consists of 14 residues. Looked up from germline, CDR1 is SGHVS and CDR2 is FQNEAQ. The germline V and J ends were trimmed by 8 bases and 3 bases, with 17 bases remaining between them. Written as DNA, the CDR3 is TGTGCCAGCTGCTCCCGGGACTTCTGCTACGAGCAGTACTTC. Amino acids: CASCSRDFCYEQYF.

The chain uses TRBV15 and TRBJ2-4; 9 positions agree with TRBD2. Germline V gene lookup returns CDR1 LNHNV and CDR2 YYDKDF (reference sequence). This CDR3 region has 14 residues. Trimming took 8 bases from V and 8 from J; bases not matched to a gene: 10. Written as DNA, the CDR3 is TGTGCCACCGGACTAGCGAGCGCCCCCCACATTCAGTACTTC. Encoded protein: CATGLASAPHIQYF.